A single sample is the source of the 10 T cell receptor beta chains below, sequenced in a study of beta chain features in type 1 diabetes. Expressed TCRB transcripts got sequenced, as all isolated RNA was reverse transcribed. Assay used: immunoSEQ multiplex PCR; TCRdb lists only in-frame clones, some missing. The data hold about 250,000 clones, with 12% to 15% observed a single time. The specimen was naive CD4+ T cells from blood. Receptors originate from a woman between 35 and 50 years old in good health.

This chain links TRBV5-6 with TRBJ2-7, with 9 nucleotides matching TRBD1. From germline, CDR1 is SGHDT and CDR2 YYEEEE. This CDR3 is 15 amino acids long. Losses at the gene ends were 2 bases for V and 1 base for J; bases not matched to a gene: 4. The CDR3 here is CASSFLGTGSYEQYF. The DNA for the CDR3 is TGTGCCAGCAGCTTCCTCGGGACAGGGTCCTACGAGCAGTACTTC.

Only a few counts were recorded for this clone. The V call is TRBV7-2, the J call TRBJ1-1, with D uncertain. Germline CDR1 is SGHTA and CDR2 is FQGNSA. Trimming took off 1 base at V and 2 bases at J, with 14 bases between the two ends. This CDR3 comprises 16 residues. Here the CDR3 DNA reads TGTGCCAGCAGCTTAGTGTATTGGCAGTCTAACACTGAAGCTTTCTTT. Protein sequence: CASSLVYWQSNTEAFF. Combining the CDR3 with reference TRBV7-2 and TRBJ1-1 gives the whole variable domain GAGVSQSPSNKVTEKGKDVELRCDPISGHTALYWYRQSLGQGLEFLIYFQGNSAPDKSGLPSDRFSAERTGGSVSTLTIQRTQQEDSAVYLCASSLVYWQSNTEAFFGQGTRLTVV.

The chain uses TRBV5-1 and TRBJ2-3; TRBD2 matches 7 bases. The ends lost 5 bases at V and 2 bases at J; junction bases unmatched: 5. The CDR3 extends over 14 amino acids. Germline V gives CDR1 SGHRS, CDR2 YFSETQ. The CDR3 loop reads CASSISGYTDTQYF. The CDR3 nucleotides are TGCGCCAGCAGTATTAGCGGGTACACAGATACGCAGTATTTT.

This clone was found a few times. The J gene is TRBJ1-5, the V gene TRBV7-9; 9 bases map to TRBD1. Per the germline V gene, CDR1 is SEHNR and CDR2 is FQNEAQ (reference sequence). This CDR3 contains 15 residues. The V gene end was trimmed by 5 bases and the J gene end by 8 bases; junction bases not matched to a gene: 10. CDR3 sequence reads: CASSPGTGPGEPQHF. CDR3 DNA sequence: TGTGCCAGCAGCCCCGGGACAGGGCCTGGGGAGCCCCAGCATTTT.

The chain employs TRBV27 and TRBJ2-1; 8 positions match TRBD1. The V segment lost 5 bases and the J segment 7 bases; nucleotides outside the gene matches: 13. CDR1 is MNHEY and CDR2 is SMNVEV in the germline V gene (reference sequence). This CDR3 is built from 16 residues. The CDR3 loop is CASSLHSDREGNEQFF. CDR3 DNA sequence: TGTGCCAGCAGTCTTCACTCGGACAGGGAAGGTAATGAGCAGTTCTTC.

This clone was found a few times. The chain combines TRBV18 with TRBJ1-5; 10 nucleotides match TRBD1. The V gene end was trimmed by 6 bases and the J gene end by 3 bases; junction bases not matched to a gene: 8. The CDR3 is 16 amino acids. CDR1 is KGHSH, CDR2 LQKENI, per germline. The DNA for the CDR3 is TGTGCCAGCTCTCTGAGGGACAGGGGCCTCAATCAGCCCCAGCATTTT. It codes for CASSLRDRGLNQPQHF.

This clone has more than one count but fewer than ten. The V gene is TRBV7-8, the J gene TRBJ2-5; D possibly corresponds to TRBD1 (6 bases). CDR3 length: 19 residues. Trimming stripped 2 bases from V and 6 bases from J, with 28 bases between. Germline lookup yields CDR1 SGHVS and CDR2 FQNEAQ. The CDR3 DNA is TGTGCCAGCAGCTTAAGAAGGTGGCAGGGGCAAGCCGGACGGCAGACCCAGTACTTC. This codes for CASSLRRWQGQAGRQTQYF.

This clone was observed a few times. J is TRBJ2-1 and V is TRBV27; a weak D match, TRBD1 (6 bases). CDR1 and CDR2 (germline): MNHEY, SMNVEV (reference sequence). The CDR3 is 16 amino acids. V was pared by 6 bases and J by 0 bases, with 15 bases between. The DNA for the CDR3 is TGTGCCAGCAGGCCACAGGGATTCCCCTCCTACAATGAGCAGTTCTTC. It is translated as CASRPQGFPSYNEQFF.

This chain connects TRBV11-2 to TRBJ1-1, with D uncertain. V lost 2 bases, J lost 7 bases, and 14 bases lay in between. The CDR3 runs 14 residues. Germline V gene lookup returns CDR1 SGHAT and CDR2 FQNNGV. Here the CDR3 DNA reads TGTGCCAGCAGCTTATCCCGGGCGGGAATTGAAGCTTTCTTT. This translates into CASSLSRAGIEAFF.

This clone was observed a few times. The chain combines TRBV5-4 with TRBJ2-2; D might be TRBD1 (5 bases). The length of the CDR3 is 15 residues. Germline assignment: CDR1 SGHNT and CDR2 YYREEE (reference sequence). V lost 0 bases and J lost 3, with 9 bases in between. The CDR3 bases are TGTGCCAGCAGCTTGGAGGGGATTTACACCGGGGAGCTGTTTTTT. Amino acid sequence: CASSLEGIYTGELFF.